The 27 T cell receptor beta chains in this list originate from one sample, sequenced in a study of blood T cell repertoires in COVID-19. The data were produced by immunoSEQ multiplex PCR, yet TCRdb's version contains in-frame clones alone and is incomplete. The sample holds 180,000 or so clones, around 87% seen once. The sample was peripheral blood. These receptors were taken from a man younger than 35 with acute or convalescent COVID-19.

This clone was found a few times. V usage is TRBV28 and J usage is TRBJ1-2, with D unresolved. The CDR3 has 14 residues. V shed 5 bases and J shed 4 bases, with 14 bases lying between them. Germline assignment: CDR1 MDHEN and CDR2 SYDVKM. The CDR3 region is CASSTFGVPYGYTF. The CDR3 bases are TGTGCCAGCAGTACCTTCGGGGTCCCCTATGGCTACACCTTC.

The CDR3 coding sequence is TGTGCCAGCAGACTAGGGCTAGATACGTATGAGCAGTTCTTC. It is translated as CASRLGLDTYEQFF. The chain has TRBV6-5 and TRBJ2-1; D is possibly TRBD2 (5 bases). V was clipped by 6 bases and J by 8 bases, with 17 bases between them. The CDR3 covers 14 residues. Germline CDR1 and CDR2: MNHEY and SVGAGI.

The rearrangement links TRBV10-2 to TRBJ1-1, with D uncertain. CDR1 is WSHSY and CDR2 is SAAADI in the germline V gene. Trimming left V 3 bases short and J 0 bases short, with 8 bases between. The CDR3 covers 14 residues. CDR3 amino acids: CASSDRTLNTEAFF. The CDR3 region has the DNA TGCGCCAGCAGTGATAGGACTTTGAACACTGAAGCTTTCTTT.

The chain has TRBV5-5 and TRBJ2-7, with 7 bases fitting TRBD1. The V gene's germline CDR1 is SGHKS and CDR2 YYEKEE (reference sequence). This CDR3 is 12 amino acids long. V lost 4 bases to trimming and J lost 6 bases; unmatched junction nucleotides: 4. The CDR3 spells CASSTRQGEQYV. CDR3 DNA: TGTGCCAGCAGCACTCGACAGGGCGAGCAGTACGTC.

This clone was counted once. The chain combines TRBV12-2 with TRBJ1-5. TRBV12-2 is shown as a pseudogene. This CDR3 is 13 amino acids long. This chain's CDR3 is CASRFFVNQPQHF. DNA of the CDR3: TGTGCAAGTCGCTTCTTTGTGAATCAGCCCCAGCATTTT.

The chain combines TRBV6-1 with TRBJ2-7, with D possibly being TRBD1 (6 bases). This CDR3 spans 13 amino acids. Germline V gives CDR1 MNHNS, CDR2 SASEGT. V was cut by 1 base and J by 2 bases, with 6 bases left in between. The DNA of the CDR3 is TGTGCCAGCAGTGAAGAGGGGGCCTACGAGCAGTACGTC. Translated, it gives CASSEEGAYEQYV.

CDR3 residues: CASRKKMGDTQYF. The CDR3 bases are TGTGCCAGCAGGAAAAAAATGGGCGATACGCAGTATTTT. The chain couples TRBV12-3 or TRBV12-4 to TRBJ2-3, with unresolved D. The CDR3 spans 13 residues. The V and J ends lost 6 bases and 6 bases respectively, with 13 bases between them.

J is TRBJ2-3 and V is TRBV3-1 (or the pseudogene TRBV3-2); D is uncertain. The V end was cut by 1 base, the J end by 1 base, with 18 bases between. The CDR3 runs 18 residues. The V gene's germline CDR1 is LGHDT and CDR2 YNNKEL (reference sequence). CDR3 sequence: CASSQGERLFFGTDTQYF. The CDR3 bases are TGTGCCAGCAGCCAAGGTGAGAGGTTGTTTTTCGGCACAGATACGCAGTATTTT.

This clone was seen just once. The V and J genes are TRBV30 and TRBJ2-1; 7 nucleotides match TRBD2. The CDR3 contains 14 residues. The germline CDR1 and CDR2 sequences are GTSNPN and SVGIG (reference sequence). V dropped 1 base and J dropped 2; count of bases not matched to a gene: 2. CDR3 nucleotide sequence: TGTGCCTGGAGTGGGGGGGGTCCCTACAATGAGCAGTTCTTC. Translated, it gives CAWSGGGPYNEQFF.

The genes are TRBV7-3 and TRBJ2-3; 10 bases line up with TRBD1. The germline V gene has CDR1 SGHTA and CDR2 FQGTGA. The CDR3 totals 14 residues. With 6 bases clipped from V and 3 bases from J, the junction kept 3 bases outside the gene matches. The CDR3 protein is CASRLGQGTDTQYF. DNA for the CDR3: TGTGCCAGCAGGTTGGGACAGGGGACAGATACGCAGTATTTT. The full variable domain, with the rest looked up from reference TRBV7-3 and TRBJ2-3, is GAGVSQTPSNKVTEKGKYVELRCDPISGHTALYWYRQSLGQGPEFLIYFQGTGAADDSGLPNDRFFAVRPEGSVSTLKIQRTERGDSAVYLCASRLGQGTDTQYFGPGTRLTVL.

The V gene is TRBV7-9, the J gene TRBJ2-1; a possible D gene is TRBD2 (5 bases). The CDR3 extends over 11 amino acids. V was pared by 10 bases and J by 8 bases, with 12 bases between. Germline CDR1 reads SEHNR; CDR2 reads FQNEAQ (reference sequence). The CDR3 loop reads CATGDRDEQFF. The CDR3 DNA sequence: TGTGCCACCGGGGATAGGGATGAGCAGTTCTTC.

This clone occurred a few times. V usage is TRBV19 and J usage is TRBJ2-1; TRBD1 matches at 9 bases. The trim removed 5 bases at V and 6 bases at J, leaving 8 bases unmatched. From germline, CDR1 is LNHDA and CDR2 SQIVND (reference sequence). The CDR3 spans 15 residues. This CDR3 is CASSSGQGVGNEQFF. The DNA for the CDR3 is TGTGCCAGTAGTTCGGGACAGGGAGTTGGCAATGAGCAGTTCTTC.

This clone was detected once. The chain has TRBV29-1 and TRBJ1-1, with TRBD1 identical over 7 bases. Germline V gene data show CDR1 as SQVTM and CDR2 as ANQGSEA. J lost 1 base, V lost 7 bases, and 0 bases had no gene match. The CDR3 covers 11 residues. The CDR3 here is CSGQGNTEAFF. The CDR3 DNA sequence: TGCAGCGGACAGGGGAACACTGAAGCTTTCTTT.

DNA of the CDR3: TGTGCCTGGAGGGGGGCGAACACTGAAGCTTTCTTT. Translated, it gives CAWRGANTEAFF. The chain combines TRBV30 with TRBJ1-1; D possibly corresponds to TRBD1 (6 bases). CDR1 is GTSNPN and CDR2 is SVGIG in the germline V gene (reference sequence). The length of the CDR3 is 12 residues. The V end was cut by 3 bases, the J end by 1 base, with 6 bases between.

The V gene is TRBV9, the J gene TRBJ2-5; 7 nucleotides line up with TRBD2. V lost 0 bases to trimming and J lost 0 bases; unmatched junction nucleotides: 8. The length of the CDR3 is 17 residues. Looked up from germline, CDR1 is SGDLS and CDR2 is YYNGEE. DNA of the CDR3: TGTGCCAGCAGCGTAGGTAGGCGGGGGACGTACCAAGAGACCCAGTACTTC. This encodes CASSVGRRGTYQETQYF. Supplemented by reference TRBV9 and TRBJ2-5, the full variable domain reads DSGVTQTPKHLITATGQRVTLRCSPRSGDLSVYWYQQSLDQGLQFLIQYYNGEERAKGNILERFSAQQFPDLHSELNLSSLELGDSALYFCASSVGRRGTYQETQYFGPGTRLLVL.

The V call is TRBV2, the J call TRBJ1-6, with 7 nucleotides matching TRBD1. V lost 7 bases, J lost 0 bases, and 3 bases stayed unmatched. This CDR3 region has 15 residues. CDR1 and CDR2 from the germline V gene are SNHLY and FYNNEI. CDR3 in DNA: TGTGCCAGCAAGGGACAGAGCTCCTATAATTCACCCCTCCACTTT. It translates to CASKGQSSYNSPLHF.

CDR3 sequence reads: CASSRPGDYGYTF. DNA for the CDR3: TGTGCCAGCAGCCGGCCAGGGGACTATGGCTACACCTTC. The chain is built from TRBV5-5 and TRBJ1-2; TRBD1 might be the D (6 bases). The CDR3 sequence is 13 residues long. V shed 4 bases and J shed 3 bases, with 10 bases lying between them. Germline V CDR1 and CDR2: SGHKS, YYEKEE (reference sequence).

This clone was seen only once. J is TRBJ1-2 and V is TRBV7-9, with TRBD1 matching 8 bases. The J segment lost 5 bases and the V segment lost 5 bases, leaving 7 bases of the junction unmatched. The CDR3 consists of 14 residues. CDR1 is SEHNR and CDR2 is FQNEAQ in the germline V gene (reference sequence). The CDR3 here is CASSTGQDTYGYTF. In DNA, the CDR3 is TGTGCCAGCAGCACGGGACAGGACACTTATGGCTACACCTTC.

This clone occurred once. The chain has TRBV9 and TRBJ1-1, with D possibly being TRBD1 (5 bases). The germline V gene has CDR1 SGDLS and CDR2 YYNGEE. V was clipped by 4 bases and J by 7 bases, with 11 bases between them. The CDR3 spans 12 residues. The CDR3 DNA reads as TGTGCCAGCAGCTCCAGGGTGGATGAAGCTTTCTTT. Translating gives CASSSRVDEAFF.

This clone was picked up many times. The gene calls are TRBV18 and TRBJ1-5; D is possibly TRBD1 (5 bases). This CDR3 has 15 amino acids. The V end was cut by 3 bases, the J end by 6 bases, with 15 bases between. Per germline, CDR1 KGHSH and CDR2 LQKENI. CDR3 DNA sequence: TGTGCCAGCTCACCCAAGGAGGGGCTGGGTCAGCCCCAGCATTTT. It encodes CASSPKEGLGQPQHF.

This clone is large by share. The genes are TRBV19 and TRBJ1-5; the D is unclear. This CDR3 is built from 17 residues. The ends were cut back, 2 bases at V and 3 bases at J, with 17 bases in the middle. Germline CDR1 is LNHDA and CDR2 is SQIVND (reference sequence). DNA for the CDR3: TGTGCCAGTAGTATAAAGTCCCGGGGTCAGCCCAATCAGCCCCAGCATTTT. Protein: CASSIKSRGQPNQPQHF.

This clone has more than one count but fewer than ten. The chain couples TRBV6-5 to TRBJ2-1, with 9 bases lining up with TRBD1. In germline, CDR1 is MNHEY, CDR2 SVGAGI. Losses at the gene ends were 7 bases for V and 9 bases for J; bases not matched to a gene: 13. This CDR3 spans 15 amino acids. CDR3 loop: CASILQGARQAEQFF. The DNA of the CDR3 is TGTGCCAGCATTTTACAGGGGGCGCGGCAGGCTGAGCAGTTCTTC.

The V and J genes are TRBV19 and TRBJ2-6; D possibly corresponds to TRBD2 (5 bases). V lost 1 base and J lost 4, with 11 bases in between. The V gene's germline CDR1 is LNHDA and CDR2 SQIVND (reference sequence). The length of the CDR3 is 16 residues. DNA for the CDR3: TGTGCCAGTAGTATAGGTGGACTTAGGGGGGCCAACGTCCTGACTTTC. Its protein product is CASSIGGLRGANVLTF.

V is TRBV15 and J is TRBJ1-6; perhaps TRBD1 as D (5 bases). This CDR3 has 15 residues. Germline V gives CDR1 LNHNV, CDR2 YYDKDF (reference sequence). With 0 bases removed from V and 10 bases from J, the gap between germline ends came to 13 bases. CDR3 loop: CATSRESGGQSPLHF. The DNA for the CDR3 is TGTGCCACCAGCAGAGAGTCCGGGGGTCAATCACCCCTCCACTTT.

The chain couples TRBV4-1 to TRBJ1-4; possible D gene TRBD1, 5 bases. Germline V gene lookup returns CDR1 MGHRA and CDR2 YSYEKL. The CDR3 is 15 amino acids. The ends were cut back, 0 bases at V and 7 bases at J, with 12 bases in the middle. The CDR3 sequence: CASSQDGGVREKLFF. CDR3 DNA sequence: TGCGCCAGCAGCCAAGATGGGGGGGTCCGTGAAAAACTGTTTTTT.

The chain is built from TRBV2 and TRBJ2-6; a weak D match, TRBD1 (5 bases). The CDR3 covers 14 residues. Trimming removed 6 bases from V and 0 bases from J, with 6 bases in between. CDR1 SNHLY and CDR2 FYNNEI come from the germline V gene. CDR3 residues: CASRTASGANVLTF. Written as DNA, the CDR3 is TGTGCCAGCAGGACAGCCTCTGGGGCCAACGTCCTGACTTTC.

Worth noting for this clone: One end of the junction is discordant with germline, which a read error may explain. The chain uses TRBV14 and TRBJ1-2; 8 bases align to TRBD1. Germline CDR1 is SGHDN and CDR2 is FVKESK. This CDR3 has 11 amino acids. The CDR3, as DNA: TGTGCCAGCAGCCCCAGGGGGCCTCTAATCTTC. Residues: CASSPRGPLIF.